This TCR beta chain derives from a study of T cell responses to AZD1222 COVID-19 vaccine (dated by TCRdb to about 2021). Regarding the study in general: AZD1222 recipients whose second dose came at about 4 weeks and those whose second dose came at about 12 weeks were combined into one group, since spike-specific TCR depth and breadth did not differ between the two schedules. TCR sequencing covered fewer than 250 trial participants: 200 to 210 given two doses of AZD1222 and some 25 given two doses of MenACWY control vaccine. Trial participants were enrolled by age into subgroups of 18-55, 56-69 and 70-plus years, and approximately 150, 30 and 60 TCR-sequenced participants, respectively, were included in these subgroups.

The time point label corresponds to: baseline before first vaccination. The vaccinee samples were drawn from two UK trials, COV001 and COV002, one of which was a single-blind randomized controlled phase 2/3 trial testing AZD1222 (ChAdOx1 nCoV-19) in healthy adults. For TCRbeta chain sequencing, PBMC samples from trial participants were taken at day 0 and at day 28 after the second dose. Trimming accounts for 6 bases at V and 4 bases at J, while the number of junction bases matched to no gene is 4. Based on the germline V gene, the CDR1 and CDR2 sequences are ENHRY and SYGVKD. The CDR3 covers 13 residues, taking in both the cysteine and the phenylalanine. This entry keeps only the CDR3 DNA: 39 bases, framed from base 1. The CDR3 regions of human TCRbeta chains were subjected to immunosequencing. The paper's data handling went like this. TCRs in the repertoires were compared against a reference library of SARS-CoV-2-specific TCRs that had been generated with the MIRA antigen-specificity platform. Breadth meant the fraction of unique TCRs that were SARS-CoV-2-associated, whereas depth meant the fraction of total T cells that were SARS-CoV-2-associated. Each spike-specific TCR was assigned to its reactive spike region and to a CD4 or CD8 class using the MIRA data. Log10-transformed breadth and depth values were compared by one-way ANOVA with Sidak's multiple comparisons tests. TCRdb holds this immuneACCESS table with in-frame rearrangements only. Some clones are missing; in checked studies, unresolved V genes explain under half, and the rest has no known cause. V and J calls and clone size are given by that table; D and trimming were obtained from the DNA. In this sample the table shows 130,000 to 150,000 clones, around 89% of which occur a single time. Together, the top ten hold about 4.7% of the sample.

Here is what the overall study found, with its caveats: Because no samples from the day 14 peak response were available, repertoires could be characterized only after the peak T cell response. The whole spike protein was spanned by vaccine-associated CD4 TCRs, and dominant responses were seen in regions 160-218 and 743-854. Epitopes outside the regions mutated in the B.1.351 and B.1.1.7 variants were reportedly recognized by nearly half of the unique spike-specific TCRs. The 56-69-year group was small, and its depth increase did not reach significance, likely because of low power. Participants were mostly white British and included more females than males, and it was suggested by the authors that clonal diversity may have been underestimated. Conclusions about previously exposed vaccinees were limited because only five to seven AZD1222 recipients were SARS-CoV-2 seropositive at baseline. After two AZD1222 doses, spike-specific TCR breadth and depth were significantly higher than at day 0 and than in MenACWY recipients.

For this clone: The antigen this receptor binds is unknown. Base qualities are not provided; no much larger clone lies one nucleotide away.

The sequence was obtained from an adult in good health. This sample comprised peripheral blood, obtained on day 0 of AZD1222 vaccination. Recombination connected TRBV10-3 to TRBJ1-2, and 8 junction bases match TRBD1. The CDR3: CAISGTGAYGYTF. The nucleotides read TGTGCCATCAGCGGGACAGGAGCCTATGGCTACACCTTC.